The 20 T cell receptor beta chains below come from one sample, sequenced in a study of T cell responses to AZD1222 COVID-19 vaccine. The method was immunoSEQ multiplex PCR; TCRdb's version includes in-frame clones alone and lacks a portion of them. The sample records more than 150,000 clones, 88% being singletons. The starting material was peripheral blood, obtained 28 days after the second AZD1222 dose. The receptors derive from an adult who received the AZD1222 COVID-19 vaccine.

V is TRBV11-2 and J is TRBJ2-7; D may match TRBD1 or TRBD2 (6 bases each). The CDR3 spans 12 residues. Trimming took off 3 bases at V and 5 bases at J, with 8 bases between the two ends. Germline V lookup: CDR1 SGHAT, CDR2 FQNNGV. The CDR3 sequence is CASSLGGHEQYF. In DNA form, the CDR3 reads TGTGCCAGCAGCTTGGGGGGCCACGAGCAGTACTTC.

V and J are TRBV19 and TRBJ2-7; 7 bases are shared with TRBD1. There are 14 residues in the CDR3. The ends lost 7 bases at V and 6 bases at J; junction bases unmatched: 12. Germline V gene sequence: CDR1 LNHDA, CDR2 SQIVND (reference sequence). As DNA, the CDR3 is TGTGCCAGTAACCTTGGGACAGCAACTCCCGAGCAGTACTTC. Its translation: CASNLGTATPEQYF.

This clone was detected once. J is TRBJ1-2 and V is TRBV9, with TRBD1 as a possible D gene (5 bases). This CDR3 region has 14 residues. CDR1 SGDLS and CDR2 YYNGEE come from the germline V gene. V was cut by 0 bases and J by 4 bases, with 10 bases left in between. DNA of the CDR3: TGTGCCAGCAGCGTAGATGGGGGTGGCTATGGCTACACCTTC. Protein product: CASSVDGGGYGYTF. Full variable domain (remainder filled in from reference TRBV9 and TRBJ1-2): DSGVTQTPKHLITATGQRVTLRCSPRSGDLSVYWYQQSLDQGLQFLIQYYNGEERAKGNILERFSAQQFPDLHSELNLSSLELGDSALYFCASSVDGGGYGYTFGSGTRLTVV.

This chain joins TRBV18 and TRBJ1-3; TRBD1 is a possible D gene (6 bases). This CDR3 region has 14 residues. V shed 4 bases and J shed 5 bases, with 12 bases lying between them. CDR1 is KGHSH, CDR2 LQKENI, per germline. This CDR3 reads CASSLLDSRNTIYF. The CDR3 bases are TGTGCCAGCTCACTCCTGGACAGTCGAAACACCATATATTTT.

V gene TRBV7-2 combines with J gene TRBJ1-2; D gene ambiguous. This CDR3 contains 13 residues. V was shortened by 2 bases and J by 4 bases, with 8 bases between the two germline ends. Germline loops: CDR1 SGHTA, CDR2 FQGNSA. The CDR3 loop is CASSLYRRYGYTF. CDR3 DNA sequence: TGTGCCAGCAGCTTATACAGACGCTATGGCTACACCTTC.

This clone appeared a single time. V and J are TRBV28 and TRBJ2-2; 12 positions match TRBD2. The CDR3 sequence is 15 residues long. V was pared by 5 bases and J by 5 bases, with 3 bases of the junction left unmatched. The V gene's germline CDR1 is MDHEN and CDR2 SYDVKM. The DNA of the CDR3 is TGTGCCAGCAGTCTCGGGACTAGCGGGACCGGGGAGCTGTTTTTT. Translated, it gives CASSLGTSGTGELFF. The variable domain in full, with the rest retrieved from reference TRBV28 and TRBJ2-2, is DVKVTQSSRYLVKRTGEKVFLECVQDMDHENMFWYRQDPGLGLRLIYFSYDVKMKEKGDIPEGYSVSREKKERFSLILESASTNQTSMYLCASSLGTSGTGELFFGEGSRLTVL.

This chain connects TRBV6-2 or TRBV6-3 to TRBJ1-5, with no clear D. The V end was cut by 1 base, the J end by 0 bases, with 7 bases between. The CDR3 is made up of 15 amino acids. Germline values: CDR1 MNHEY, CDR2 SVGEGT. CDR3: CASSYWSNSNQPQHF. The CDR3 DNA reads as TGTGCCAGCAGTTACTGGAGTAATAGCAATCAGCCCCAGCATTTT.

In the case of this clone: Other DNA sequences from this sample encode an identical CDR3 as well. The J gene is TRBJ2-7, the V gene TRBV24-1, with 11 bases fitting TRBD1. The CDR3 runs to 15 residues. Germline V gene data show CDR1 as KGHDR and CDR2 as SFDVKD. The trim removed 4 bases at V and 2 bases at J, leaving 3 bases unmatched. CDR3 DNA sequence: TGTGCCACCAGTGACCCGGGACAGGGGGCCTACGAGCAGTACTTC. This codes for CATSDPGQGAYEQYF.

The chain joins TRBV6-5 to TRBJ2-2, with a possible D match to TRBD1 (6 bases). Trimming shortened V by 4 bases and J by 7 bases, and 16 bases separated the two germline ends. Germline CDR1 MNHEY, CDR2 SVGAGI. The CDR3 has 15 residues. The CDR3 here is CASSSRTVAGGELFF. In DNA, the CDR3 is TGTGCCAGCAGTTCCCGGACAGTGGCTGGCGGGGAGCTGTTTTTT.

J is TRBJ1-5 and V is TRBV24-1, with D perhaps matching TRBD1 (6 bases). V dropped 3 bases and J dropped 5 bases, with 16 bases sitting between them. This CDR3 is 16 amino acids long. Germline CDR1 KGHDR, CDR2 SFDVKD. DNA of the CDR3: TGTGCCACCAGTGATGGGGACATCCCAGACGATCAGCCCCAGCATTTT. Encoded protein: CATSDGDIPDDQPQHF.

This chain connects TRBV9 to TRBJ2-3; D not resolved. Trimming left V 3 bases short and J 0 bases short, with 5 bases between. This CDR3 spans 13 amino acids. Per the germline V gene, CDR1 is SGDLS and CDR2 is YYNGEE. CDR3: CASSGTSTDTQYF. For the CDR3, the DNA is TGTGCCAGCAGCGGTACGAGCACAGATACGCAGTATTTT.

The V and J genes are TRBV15 and TRBJ1-6, with D perhaps matching TRBD1 (5 bases). The germline CDR1 and CDR2 sequences are LNHNV and YYDKDF (reference sequence). Trimming took 5 bases from V and 11 from J, leaving 13 bases between them. The CDR3 has 13 residues. CDR3 loop: CATSARQYPPLHF. The CDR3 DNA sequence: TGTGCCACCAGCGCCCGACAGTATCCACCCCTCCACTTT.

This clone has only a few counts. The rearrangement joins TRBV5-5 to TRBJ2-7; 7 bases map to TRBD1. Trimming at V came to 4 bases and at J to 5 bases, leaving 12 bases not matched to a gene. Germline values: CDR1 SGHKS, CDR2 YYEKEE (reference sequence). This CDR3 comprises 15 residues. The chain's CDR3 is CASSGRQGLSDEQYF. The CDR3 region has the DNA TGTGCCAGCAGCGGTAGACAGGGCTTATCCGACGAGCAGTACTTC.

V and J are TRBV9 and TRBJ2-2, with a weak D call TRBD1 (5 bases). This CDR3 is built from 16 residues. V lost 1 base, J lost 2 bases, and 12 bases lay in between. Germline loops: CDR1 SGDLS, CDR2 YYNGEE. The CDR3 sequence is CASSVTTAPNTGELFF. CDR3 sequence (DNA): TGTGCCAGCAGCGTAACGACAGCGCCTAACACCGGGGAGCTGTTTTTT.

This clone was seen just once. This chain links TRBV6-6 with TRBJ2-7; unclear D gene. This CDR3 comprises 15 residues. Per germline, CDR1 MNHNY and CDR2 SVGAGI (reference sequence). The ends were cut back, 2 bases at V and 1 base at J, with 12 bases in the middle. CDR3 bases: TGTGCCAGCAGTTACAGTCTCAGAGAATCCTACGAGCAGTACTTC. Translation: CASSYSLRESYEQYF.

The gene calls are TRBV28 and TRBJ2-3, with 7 bases matching TRBD2. This CDR3 is 20 amino acids long. With 5 bases clipped from V and 1 base from J, the junction kept 21 bases outside the gene matches. Germline V CDR1 and CDR2: MDHEN, SYDVKM. DNA of the CDR3: TGTGCCAGCAGTCTTTACCTCCTTCCTAGCGGCTCTGGGGGCACAGATACGCAGTATTTT. Protein: CASSLYLLPSGSGGTDTQYF.

The chain combines TRBV30 with TRBJ2-1; 11 bases match TRBD2. Germline V lookup: CDR1 GTSNPN, CDR2 SVGIG (reference sequence). The CDR3 spans 15 residues. J was trimmed by 8 bases and V by 5 bases; bases with no gene match: 11. The CDR3 is CAWGASGRRVDEQFF. CDR3 bases: TGTGCCTGGGGGGCTAGCGGGAGGCGAGTCGATGAGCAGTTCTTC.

In its sample, this clone was seen a few times. V is TRBV5-4 and J is TRBJ2-2, with 9 bases lining up with TRBD1. The germline V gene encodes CDR1 SGHNT and CDR2 YYREEE (reference sequence). V lost 5 bases and J lost 3; bases outside the gene matches: 5. The length of the CDR3 is 15 residues. The CDR3: CASSSGQGYTGELFF. In DNA, the CDR3 is TGTGCCAGCAGTTCGGGACAGGGTTACACCGGGGAGCTGTTTTTT.

This clone occurred once. V usage is TRBV7-2 and J usage is TRBJ2-2; D remains ambiguous. The CDR3 is 13 amino acids. V lost 10 bases, J lost 4 bases, and 13 bases lay in between. Germline V gene sequence: CDR1 SGHTA, CDR2 FQGNSA. The chain's CDR3 is CATTQGTTGELFF. In DNA form, the CDR3 reads TGTGCCACTACCCAAGGTACCACCGGGGAGCTGTTTTTT.

This clone was counted once. The rearrangement uses TRBV27 and TRBJ2-7; tentatively, D is TRBD1 or TRBD2 (6 bases each). The CDR3 covers 20 residues. Trimming pared 2 bases from V and 1 base from J, leaving 27 bases between. Germline CDR1 and CDR2: MNHEY and SMNVEV (reference sequence). CDR3 in amino acids: CASSLKAQGGLGHPSYEQYF. As DNA, the CDR3 is TGTGCCAGCAGTTTAAAAGCTCAAGGGGGGCTAGGTCACCCTTCCTACGAGCAGTACTTC.